A selection of T cell receptor beta chains follows, all from one sample in a study of control samples from healthy donors and cancer patients. The assay was immunoSEQ multiplex PCR, and TCRdb's table has in-frame clones only and misses some. The sample consists of about 80,000 clones, about 88% of them appearing once. Input material: blood. The receptors come from a woman in her forties or fifties in good health. The CDR3 runs from the conserved cysteine through the conserved F or W. A D gene is named only where the DNA matches it firmly. Not every row has a clone size; where given, it reads once, few, many or a size class.

-	-	TRBJ2-3	TRBV7-8	CASSSLRMDTQYF	TGTGCCAGCAGCTCCCTCAGGATGGATACGCAGTATTTT
-	-	TRBJ2-1	TRBV5-4	CASSLDRNNEQFF	TGTGCCAGCAGCTTGGACCGTAACAATGAGCAGTTCTTC
-	-	TRBJ1-1	TRBV5-1	CASRPLLSGGTEAFF	TGCGCCAGCAGACCCCTCCTCTCGGGGGGAACTGAAGCTTTCTTT
-	TRBD1	TRBJ2-6	TRBV11-2	CASSVGQSGANVLTF	TGTGCCAGCAGCGTGGGACAGTCTGGGGCCAACGTCCTGACTTTC
-	-	TRBJ1-5	TRBV30	CAWSVGGYQPQHF	TGTGCCTGGAGTGTAGGGGGGTATCAGCCCCAGCATTTT
-	TRBD1	TRBJ1-6	TRBV18	CASSPTHVGQALYSPLHF	TGTGCCAGCTCACCTACACACGTAGGACAGGCCCTATATTCACCCCTCCACTTT
-	-	TRBJ1-2	TRBV3-1/TRBV3-2	CASSQNRGYTF	TGTGCCAGCAGCCAGAACAGGGGCTACACCTTC
-	TRBD2	TRBJ2-3	TRBV5-4	CASSFRIAGGSTDTQYF	TGTGCCAGCAGCTTCAGAATAGCGGGGGGTAGCACAGATACGCAGTATTTT
-	-	TRBJ1-1	TRBV19	CASSSFGLGDTEAFF	TGTGCCAGTAGTAGTTTTGGTCTTGGGGACACTGAAGCTTTCTTT
-	TRBD2	TRBJ2-1	TRBV24-1	CATSDNERGQRNEQFF	TGTGCCACCAGTGATAACGAGCGGGGGCAACGCAATGAGCAGTTCTTC
-	-	TRBJ2-3	TRBV5-4	CASSPGGSDTQYF	TGTGCCAGCAGCCCGGGTGGATCAGATACGCAGTATTTT
-	-	TRBJ2-6	TRBV7-9	CASSLGLLSGANVLTF	TGTGCCAGCAGCTTGGGACTGCTCTCTGGGGCCAACGTCCTGACTTTC
few	-	TRBJ2-7	TRBV5-4	CASSWAGEQYF	TGTGCCAGCAGCTGGGCGGGCGAGCAGTACTTC
-	-	TRBJ2-1	TRBV5-1	CASSSDYEQFF	TGCGCCAGCAGCTCGGACTATGAGCAGTTCTTC
-	TRBD2	TRBJ2-7	TRBV30	CAWTTSGGEQYF	TGTGCCTGGACCACCAGCGGGGGTGAGCAGTACTTC
once	-	TRBJ2-3	TRBV13	CASSFRDFTDTQYF	TGTGCCAGCAGCTTTCGGGATTTCACAGATACGCAGTATTTT
-	-	TRBJ2-3	TRBV2	CAGGADTSTDTQYF	TGTGCTGGGGGGGCAGACACTAGCACAGATACGCAGTATTTT
-	-	TRBJ2-1	TRBV6-4	CASSRHAGGVNYNEQFF	TGTGCCAGCAGTCGGCACGCGGGCGGTGTAAACTACAATGAGCAGTTCTTC
-	-	TRBJ1-3	TRBV7-8	CASRLSRVSGNTIYF	TGTGCCAGCAGGTTAAGCCGAGTCTCTGGAAACACCATATATTTT
-	TRBD1	TRBJ1-4	TRBV18	CASSPDRGEKLFF	TGTGCCAGCTCACCGGACAGGGGGGAAAAACTGTTTTTT
-	-	TRBJ2-1	TRBV5-1	CASSLAFIGSEQFF	TGCGCCAGCAGCTTGGCCTTTATCGGGAGTGAGCAGTTCTTC
few	-	TRBJ1-4	TRBV27	CASSSGNTQKLFF	TGTGCCAGCAGTTCGGGCAACACTCAAAAACTGTTTTTT
-	TRBD2	TRBJ2-7	TRBV27	CARPYSGGLPYEQYF	TGTGCCAGACCGTATAGCGGGGGCCTTCCCTACGAGCAGTACTTC